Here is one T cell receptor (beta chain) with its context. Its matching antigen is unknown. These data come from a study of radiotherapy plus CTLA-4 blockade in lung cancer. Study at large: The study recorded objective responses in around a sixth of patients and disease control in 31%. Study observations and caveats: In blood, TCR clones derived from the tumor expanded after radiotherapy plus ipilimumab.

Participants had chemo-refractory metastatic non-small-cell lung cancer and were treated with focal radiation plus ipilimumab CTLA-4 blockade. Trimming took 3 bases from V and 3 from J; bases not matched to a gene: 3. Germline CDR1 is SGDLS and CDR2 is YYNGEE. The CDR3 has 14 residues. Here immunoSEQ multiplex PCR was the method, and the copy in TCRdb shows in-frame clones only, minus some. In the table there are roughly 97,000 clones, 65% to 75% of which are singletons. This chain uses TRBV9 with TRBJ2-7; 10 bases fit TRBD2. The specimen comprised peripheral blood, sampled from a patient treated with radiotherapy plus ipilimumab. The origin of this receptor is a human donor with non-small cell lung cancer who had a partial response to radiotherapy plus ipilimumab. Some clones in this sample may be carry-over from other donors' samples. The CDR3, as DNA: TGTGCCAGCAGCGCCTCTAGCGGGAGCTACGAGCAGTACTTC. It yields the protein CASSASSGSYEQYF.